This TCR beta chain was profiled in a study of T cell responses to AZD1222 COVID-19 vaccine. CDR1 and CDR2 (germline): SGDLS, YYNGEE. Trimming removed 1 base from V and 1 base from J, with 6 bases in between. The CDR3 is made up of 15 amino acids. Profiled with immunoSEQ multiplex PCR; TCRdb holds only in-frame clones, not every one. The data contain more than 100,000 clones, approximately 88% of them seen just once; the ten biggest clones take up 4.5% to 6%. The V call is TRBV9, the J call TRBJ2-6; tentative D call: TRBD2 (6 bases). This sample comprised peripheral blood, obtained on day 0 of AZD1222 vaccination. The origin of this receptor is an adult in good health. This CDR3 reads CASSVRGSGANVLTF. The CDR3 coding sequence is TGTGCCAGCAGCGTACGGGGGTCTGGGGCCAACGTCCTGACTTTC.